These 5 T cell receptor beta chains were all obtained from the same sample, sequenced in a study of molecular identifiers for immune sequencing clone quantification. From the PCR reads, TCRdb called clonotypes with MiXCR, one entry per CDR3 protein. The table has approximately 550,000 distinct CDR3 sequences, around 23% seen once. Material for sequencing was naive CD8+ T cells from blood, with Jurkat cell RNA spiked in. This sample's subset: FACS-sorted CD8+CD4-CCR7+CD45RA+ naive T cells. The receptors were sampled from a human donor in good health. Some libraries in this study had Jurkat cell RNA spiked in.

Remarks on this clonotype: A much larger clone lies a single base off, so this may be a read error. The chain uses TRBV7-2 and TRBJ1-1; D is unresolved. Germline CDR1 and CDR2: SGHTA and FQGNSA. The CDR3 runs 14 residues. DNA of the CDR3: TGTGTCAGCAGCTTACTTACCTGGGGCACTGAAGCTTTCTTT. It is translated as CVSSLLTWGTEAFF.

The chain combines TRBV6-1 with TRBJ2-3; possibly TRBD1 or TRBD2 for D (7 bases each). Germline loops: CDR1 MNHNS, CDR2 SASEGT. The length of the CDR3 is 13 residues. Trimming took 3 bases from V and 5 from J, leaving 9 bases between them. CDR3 nucleotide sequence: TGTGCCAGCAGTGACAGGGGGGGAGATACGCAGTATTTT. Translating it yields CASSDRGGDTQYF.

This clonotype was seen many times. The rearrangement joins TRBV7-9 to TRBJ2-5; the D gene is possibly TRBD2 (6 bases). The V gene lost 1 base and the J gene lost 0 bases, with 9 bases spanning the gap. CDR3 length: 15 residues. Germline values: CDR1 SEHNR, CDR2 FQNEAQ (reference sequence). The CDR3 loop reads CASSLVAEYQETQYF. CDR3 coding DNA: TGTGCCAGCAGCTTAGTAGCGGAGTACCAAGAGACCCAGTACTTC. Based on the CDR3 plus reference TRBV7-9 and TRBJ2-5, the full variable domain is DTGVSQNPRHKITKRGQNVTFRCDPISEHNRLYWYRQTLGQGPEFLTYFQNEAQLEKSRLLSDRFSAERPKGSFSTLEIQRTEQGDSAMYLCASSLVAEYQETQYFGPGTRLLVL.

The J gene is TRBJ1-3, the V gene TRBV7-9; perhaps TRBD1 as D (6 bases). This CDR3 is 18 amino acids long. Between the trimmed V and J ends, which lost 5 bases and 5 bases, there was a span of 25 bases. Germline V lookup: CDR1 SEHNR, CDR2 FQNEAQ (reference sequence). CDR3 sequence reads: CASSHVRGSAAPRNTIYF. Here the CDR3 DNA reads TGTGCCAGCAGCCACGTGAGGGGGAGTGCTGCGCCCAGAAACACCATATATTTT. The whole variable domain, remainder taken from reference TRBV7-9 and TRBJ1-3, is DTGVSQNPRHKITKRGQNVTFRCDPISEHNRLYWYRQTLGQGPEFLTYFQNEAQLEKSRLLSDRFSAERPKGSFSTLEIQRTEQGDSAMYLCASSHVRGSAAPRNTIYFGEGSWLTVV.

This clonotype came up many times. For the CDR3, the DNA is TGTGCCAGCAGTTCGGGGACTGAGAACACTGAAGCTTTCTTT. Protein: CASSSGTENTEAFF. The rearrangement uses TRBV12-3 or TRBV12-4 and TRBJ1-1; the D gene is possibly TRBD1 (5 bases). The CDR3 length is 14 residues. The germline V and J ends were trimmed by 4 bases and 1 base, with 10 bases remaining between them.